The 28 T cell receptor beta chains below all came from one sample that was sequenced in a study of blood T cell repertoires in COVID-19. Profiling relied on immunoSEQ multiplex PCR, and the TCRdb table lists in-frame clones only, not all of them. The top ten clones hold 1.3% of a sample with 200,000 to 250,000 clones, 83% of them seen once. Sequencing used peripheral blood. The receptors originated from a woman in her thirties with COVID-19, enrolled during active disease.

DNA for the CDR3: TGCAGCGTTGAGAGACTAGCGGGAGGGGGGTCCTACGAGCAGTACTTC. It encodes CSVERLAGGGSYEQYF. V gene TRBV29-1 combines with J gene TRBJ2-7; the match to TRBD2 covers 14 bases. The CDR3 spans 16 residues. The ends lost 3 bases at V and 1 base at J; junction bases unmatched: 5. Per the germline V gene, CDR1 is SQVTM and CDR2 is ANQGSEA.

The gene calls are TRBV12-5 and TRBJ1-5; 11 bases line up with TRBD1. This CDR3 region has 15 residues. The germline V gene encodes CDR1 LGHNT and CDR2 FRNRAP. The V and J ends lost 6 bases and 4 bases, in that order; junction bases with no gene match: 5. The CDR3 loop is CASGPGTGGNQPQHF. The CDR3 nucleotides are TGTGCTAGTGGCCCGGGGACAGGGGGAAATCAGCCCCAGCATTTT.

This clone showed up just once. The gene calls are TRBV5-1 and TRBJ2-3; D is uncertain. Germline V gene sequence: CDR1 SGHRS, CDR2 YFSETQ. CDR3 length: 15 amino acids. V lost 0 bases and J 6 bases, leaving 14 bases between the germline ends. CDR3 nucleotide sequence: TGCGCCAGCAGCTTGGAGGCTAGTAGTTTTGATACGCAGTATTTT. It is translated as CASSLEASSFDTQYF.

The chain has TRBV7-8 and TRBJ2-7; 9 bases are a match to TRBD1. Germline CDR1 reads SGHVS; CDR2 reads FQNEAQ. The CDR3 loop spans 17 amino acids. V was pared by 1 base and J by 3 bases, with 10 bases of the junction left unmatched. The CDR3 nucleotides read TGTGCCAGCAGCTTAGAGGTAACCCGGGACAGGGTCTACGAGCAGTACTTC. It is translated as CASSLEVTRDRVYEQYF.

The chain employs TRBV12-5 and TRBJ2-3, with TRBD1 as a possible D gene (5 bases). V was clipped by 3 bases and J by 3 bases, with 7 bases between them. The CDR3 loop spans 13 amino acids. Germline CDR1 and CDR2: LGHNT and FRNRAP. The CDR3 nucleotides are TGTGCTAGTGGTTTTTCAGGGACAGATACGCAGTATTTT. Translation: CASGFSGTDTQYF. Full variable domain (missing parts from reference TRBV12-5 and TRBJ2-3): DARVTQTPRHKVTEMGQEVTMRCQPILGHNTVFWYRQTMMQGLELLAYFRNRAPLDDSGMPKDRFSAEMPDATLATLKIQPSEPRDSAVYFCASGFSGTDTQYFGPGTRLTVL.

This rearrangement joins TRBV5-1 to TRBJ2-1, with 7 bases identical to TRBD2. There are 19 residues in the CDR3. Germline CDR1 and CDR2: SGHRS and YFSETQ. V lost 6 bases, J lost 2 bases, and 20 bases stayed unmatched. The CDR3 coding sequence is TGCGCCAGCATGCCTGGGGGACCCTGGGCGGGAGTCGCCTACAATGAGCAGTTCTTC. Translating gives CASMPGGPWAGVAYNEQFF.

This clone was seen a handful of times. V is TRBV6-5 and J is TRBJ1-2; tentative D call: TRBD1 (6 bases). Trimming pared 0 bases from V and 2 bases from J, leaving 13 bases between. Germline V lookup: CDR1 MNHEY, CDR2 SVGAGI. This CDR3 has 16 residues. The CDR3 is CASSYSSPQGNYGYTF. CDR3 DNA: TGTGCCAGCAGTTACTCGAGTCCCCAGGGGAACTATGGCTACACCTTC.

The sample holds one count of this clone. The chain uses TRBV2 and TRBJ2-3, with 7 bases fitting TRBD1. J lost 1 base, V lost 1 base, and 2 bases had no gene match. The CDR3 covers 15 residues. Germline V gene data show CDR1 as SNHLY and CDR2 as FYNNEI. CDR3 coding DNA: TGTGCCAGCAGTGAAGACAGGGGAGGCACAGATACGCAGTATTTT. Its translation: CASSEDRGGTDTQYF.

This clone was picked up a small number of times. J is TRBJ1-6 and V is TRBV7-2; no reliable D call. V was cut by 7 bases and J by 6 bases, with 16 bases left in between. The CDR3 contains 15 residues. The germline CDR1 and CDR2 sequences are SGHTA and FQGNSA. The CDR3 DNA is TGTGCCAGCACCGAAGGGCGGGGTGGTAATTCACCCCTCCACTTT. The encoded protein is CASTEGRGGNSPLHF.

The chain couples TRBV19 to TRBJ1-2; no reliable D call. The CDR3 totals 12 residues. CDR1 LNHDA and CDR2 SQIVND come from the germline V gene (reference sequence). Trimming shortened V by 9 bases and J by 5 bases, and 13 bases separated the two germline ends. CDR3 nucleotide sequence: TGTGCCAGCAGTTTTAGTCCGTATGGCTACACCTTC. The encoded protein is CASSFSPYGYTF.

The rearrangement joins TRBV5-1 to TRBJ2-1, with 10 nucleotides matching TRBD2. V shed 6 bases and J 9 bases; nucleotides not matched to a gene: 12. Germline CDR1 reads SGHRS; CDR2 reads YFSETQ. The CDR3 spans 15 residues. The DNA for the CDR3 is TGCGCCAGCACCCCCTTAGCGGGAGGTCTCGCTGAGCAGTTCTTC. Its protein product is CASTPLAGGLAEQFF.

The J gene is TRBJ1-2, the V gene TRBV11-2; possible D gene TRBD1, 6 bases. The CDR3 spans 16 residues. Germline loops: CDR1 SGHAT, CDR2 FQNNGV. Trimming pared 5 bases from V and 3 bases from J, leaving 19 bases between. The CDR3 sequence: CASSPQVAGEDYGYTF. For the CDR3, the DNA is TGTGCCAGCAGCCCCCAAGTCGCAGGGGAAGACTATGGCTACACCTTC.

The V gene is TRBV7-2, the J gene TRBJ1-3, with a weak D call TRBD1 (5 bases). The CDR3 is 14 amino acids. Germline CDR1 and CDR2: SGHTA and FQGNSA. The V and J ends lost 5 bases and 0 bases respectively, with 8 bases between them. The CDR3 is CASSDSLSGNTIYF. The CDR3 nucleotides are TGTGCCAGCAGCGACAGTCTCTCTGGAAACACCATATATTTT.

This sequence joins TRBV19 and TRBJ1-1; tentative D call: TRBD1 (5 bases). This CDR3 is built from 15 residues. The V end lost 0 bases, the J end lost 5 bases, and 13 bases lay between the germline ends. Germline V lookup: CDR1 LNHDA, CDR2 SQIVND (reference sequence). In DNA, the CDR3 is TGTGCCAGTAGTATAGAAGGGGCGCGGGGGACTGAAGCTTTCTTT. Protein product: CASSIEGARGTEAFF. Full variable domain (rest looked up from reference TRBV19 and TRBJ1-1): DGGITQSPKYLFRKEGQNVTLSCEQNLNHDAMYWYRQDPGQGLRLIYYSQIVNDFQKGDIAEGYSVSREKKESFPLTVTSAQKNPTAFYLCASSIEGARGTEAFFGQGTRLTVV.

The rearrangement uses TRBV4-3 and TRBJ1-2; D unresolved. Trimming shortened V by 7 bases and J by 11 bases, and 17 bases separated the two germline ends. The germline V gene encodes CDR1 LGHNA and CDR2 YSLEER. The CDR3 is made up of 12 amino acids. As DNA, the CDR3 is TGCGCCAGCAACCATCCCGGACGGGAATACACCTTC. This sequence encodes CASNHPGREYTF.

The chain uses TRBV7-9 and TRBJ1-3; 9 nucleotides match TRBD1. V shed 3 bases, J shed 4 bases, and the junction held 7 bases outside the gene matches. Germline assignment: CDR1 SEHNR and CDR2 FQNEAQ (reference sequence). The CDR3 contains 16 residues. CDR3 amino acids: CASSLGQGPRGNTIYF. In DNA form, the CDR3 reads TGTGCCAGCAGCTTGGGACAGGGCCCGAGGGGAAACACCATATATTTT.

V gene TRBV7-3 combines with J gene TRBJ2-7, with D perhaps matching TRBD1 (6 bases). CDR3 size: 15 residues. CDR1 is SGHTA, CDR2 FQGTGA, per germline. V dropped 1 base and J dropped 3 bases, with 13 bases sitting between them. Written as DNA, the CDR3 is TGTGCCAGCAGCTTAAGGGGGCCCGGGGACTACGAGCAGTACTTC. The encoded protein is CASSLRGPGDYEQYF.

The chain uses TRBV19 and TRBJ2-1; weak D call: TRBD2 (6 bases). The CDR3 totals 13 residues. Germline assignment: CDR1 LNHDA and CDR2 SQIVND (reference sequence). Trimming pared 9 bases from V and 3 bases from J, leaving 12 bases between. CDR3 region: CASGGWVYNEQFF. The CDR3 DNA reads TGTGCCAGCGGGGGTTGGGTCTACAATGAGCAGTTCTTC.

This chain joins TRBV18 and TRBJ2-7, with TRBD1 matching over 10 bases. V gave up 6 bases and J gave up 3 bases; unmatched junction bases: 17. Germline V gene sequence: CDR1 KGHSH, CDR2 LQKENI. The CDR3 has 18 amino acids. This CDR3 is CASSYRKITGTGDYEQYF. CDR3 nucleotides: TGTGCCAGCTCCTATCGAAAAATTACCGGGACAGGGGACTACGAGCAGTACTTC.

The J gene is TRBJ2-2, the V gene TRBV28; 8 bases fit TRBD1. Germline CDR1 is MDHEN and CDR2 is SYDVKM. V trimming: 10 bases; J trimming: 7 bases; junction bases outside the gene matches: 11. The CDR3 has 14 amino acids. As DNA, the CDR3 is TGTGCCACCAAACGGACAGGGTATGGCGGGGAGCTGTTTTTT. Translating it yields CATKRTGYGGELFF.

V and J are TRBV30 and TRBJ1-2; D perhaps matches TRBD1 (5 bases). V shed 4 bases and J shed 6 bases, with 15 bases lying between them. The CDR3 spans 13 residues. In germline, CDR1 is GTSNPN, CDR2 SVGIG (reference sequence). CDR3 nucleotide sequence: TGTGCCTGGAAGGGCCGCAGGGAGGATGGCTACACCTTC. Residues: CAWKGRREDGYTF. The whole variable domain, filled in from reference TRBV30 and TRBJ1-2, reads SQTIHQWPATLVQPVGSPLSLECTVEGTSNPNLYWYRQAAGRGLQLLFYSVGIGQISSEVPQNLSASRPQDRQFILSSKKLLLSDSGFYLCAWKGRREDGYTFGSGTRLTVV.

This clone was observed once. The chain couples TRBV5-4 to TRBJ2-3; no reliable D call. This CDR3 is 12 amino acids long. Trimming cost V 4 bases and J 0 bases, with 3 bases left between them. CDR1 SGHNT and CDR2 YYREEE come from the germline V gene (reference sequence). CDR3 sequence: CASSTSTDTQYF. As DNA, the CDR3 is TGTGCCAGCAGCACTAGCACAGATACGCAGTATTTT.

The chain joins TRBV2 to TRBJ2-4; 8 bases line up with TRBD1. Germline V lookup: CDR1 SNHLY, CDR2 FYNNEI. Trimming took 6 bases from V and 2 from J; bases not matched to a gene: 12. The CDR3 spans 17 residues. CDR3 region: CASSDPAGGASKNIQYF. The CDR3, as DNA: TGTGCCAGCAGCGACCCCGCAGGGGGCGCGTCCAAAAACATTCAGTACTTC.

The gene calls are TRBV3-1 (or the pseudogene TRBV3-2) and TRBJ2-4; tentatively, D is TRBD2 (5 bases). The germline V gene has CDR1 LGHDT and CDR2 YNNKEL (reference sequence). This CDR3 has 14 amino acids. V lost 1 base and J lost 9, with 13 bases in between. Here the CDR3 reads CASSQVSGQGIQYF. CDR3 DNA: TGTGCCAGCAGCCAAGTAAGCGGCCAAGGCATTCAGTACTTC.

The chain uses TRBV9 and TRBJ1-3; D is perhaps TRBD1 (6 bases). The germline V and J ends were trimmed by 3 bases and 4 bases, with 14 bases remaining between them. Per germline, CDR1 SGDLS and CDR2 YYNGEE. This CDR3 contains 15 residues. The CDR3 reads CASSEQGASGNTIYF. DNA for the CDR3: TGTGCCAGCAGCGAACAGGGTGCCTCCGGAAACACCATATATTTT. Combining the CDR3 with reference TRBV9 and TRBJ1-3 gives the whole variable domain DSGVTQTPKHLITATGQRVTLRCSPRSGDLSVYWYQQSLDQGLQFLIQYYNGEERAKGNILERFSAQQFPDLHSELNLSSLELGDSALYFCASSEQGASGNTIYFGEGSWLTVV.

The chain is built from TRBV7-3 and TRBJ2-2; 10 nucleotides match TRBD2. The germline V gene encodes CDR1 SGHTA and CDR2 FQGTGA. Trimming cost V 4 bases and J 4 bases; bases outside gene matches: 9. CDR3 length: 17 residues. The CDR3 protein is CASSSSGGAFPTGELFF. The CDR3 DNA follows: TGTGCCAGCAGCTCTAGCGGGGGAGCTTTCCCCACCGGGGAGCTGTTTTTT.

The CDR3 region is CASSFPHRGDTEAFF. CDR3 DNA: TGTGCCAGCAGCTTTCCTCACAGGGGGGACACTGAAGCTTTCTTT. The chain combines TRBV7-7 with TRBJ1-1, with TRBD1 matching 8 bases. Germline CDR1 SSHAT, CDR2 FNYEAQ (reference sequence). Trimming at V came to 3 bases and at J to 3 bases, leaving 6 bases not matched to a gene. The length of the CDR3 is 15 residues.

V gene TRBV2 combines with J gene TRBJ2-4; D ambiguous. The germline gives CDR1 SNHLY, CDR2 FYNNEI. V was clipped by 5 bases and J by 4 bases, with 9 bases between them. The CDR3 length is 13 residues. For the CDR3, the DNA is TGTGCCAGCAGTACCGACGGGAAAAACATTCAGTACTTC. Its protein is CASSTDGKNIQYF.